The 29 T cell receptor beta chains presented below share a single source sample, sequenced in a study of regulatory T cells in long-lasting Graves disease. Sample time point: newly diagnosed GD, antithyroid drugs for less than 3 months. PBMCs were the source of the RNA used for TCR sequencing. Assembly of TCR beta libraries relied on iRepertoire HTBI primers together with Arm-PCR of CDR3 regions. Using its own MiXCR run on the multiplex PCR reads, TCRdb lists one record per CDR3 protein. Found here are under 700,000 distinct CDR3 sequences, around 16% of them singletons; the top ten hold approximately 25%. This same sample was also taken into another study, of T cells in Graves' hyperthyroidism and ophthalmopathy.

The sample here was peripheral blood mononuclear cells (PBMCs), taken at new diagnosis, from a patient treated with antithyroid drugs. Receptors originate from a woman in her forties or fifties with Graves disease.

This clonotype has a count of ten or more. This chain links TRBV6-2 or TRBV6-3 with TRBJ1-6; D ambiguous. Germline V CDR1 and CDR2: MNHEY, SVGEGT. The CDR3 sequence is 14 residues long. The V and J ends lost 2 bases and 7 bases respectively, with 9 bases between them. The CDR3 sequence: CASSYMELNSPLHF. Here the CDR3 DNA reads TGTGCCAGCAGTTACATGGAATTGAATTCACCCCTCCACTTT.

This clonotype was recorded a few times. This sequence joins TRBV29-1 and TRBJ2-3; D gene uncertain. Germline loops: CDR1 SQVTM, CDR2 ANQGSEA. V was cut by 7 bases and J by 3 bases, with 14 bases left in between. The CDR3 has 13 amino acids. The CDR3 loop reads CSALFGSTDTQYF. The CDR3 DNA reads as TGCAGCGCCCTATTCGGATCGACAGATACGCAGTATTTT.

This clonotype was seen many times. J is TRBJ2-7 and V is TRBV28, with TRBD1 matching 8 bases. The ends lost 5 bases at V and 5 bases at J; junction bases unmatched: 14. The CDR3 is 16 amino acids. Germline CDR1 and CDR2: MDHEN and SYDVKM. The CDR3 region is CASSPWGAGGFHEQYF. CDR3 nucleotide sequence: TGTGCCAGCAGTCCGTGGGGGGCAGGGGGCTTCCACGAGCAGTACTTC. Based on the CDR3 plus reference TRBV28 and TRBJ2-7, the full variable domain is DVKVTQSSRYLVKRTGEKVFLECVQDMDHENMFWYRQDPGLGLRLIYFSYDVKMKEKGDIPEGYSVSREKKERFSLILESASTNQTSMYLCASSPWGAGGFHEQYFGPGTRLTVT.

To note about this clonotype: A much larger clonotype is one base distant, so this may be a read error. The V gene is TRBV28, the J gene TRBJ1-1, with no clear D. The germline V gene has CDR1 MDHEN and CDR2 SYDVKM. The CDR3 consists of 12 residues. As DNA, the CDR3 is TGTGTCAGCAGTTCTAAGAACACTGAAGCTTTCTTT. Protein sequence: CVSSSKNTEAFF. Full variable domain (rest looked up from reference TRBV28 and TRBJ1-1): DVKVTQSSRYLVKRTGEKVFLECVQDMDHENMFWYRQDPGLGLRLIYFSYDVKMKEKGDIPEGYSVSREKKERFSLILESASTNQTSMYLCVSSSKNTEAFFGQGTRLTVV.

This clonotype appeared many times. This chain's CDR3 is CATSREGRVFRQQETQYF. The CDR3 DNA is TGTGCCACCAGCAGAGAAGGCAGGGTTTTCAGGCAACAAGAGACCCAGTACTTC. The V and J genes are TRBV15 and TRBJ2-5, with D possibly TRBD1 on 5 matching bases. This CDR3 has 18 amino acids. Germline assignment: CDR1 LNHNV and CDR2 YYDKDF (reference sequence). V lost 0 bases, J lost 2 bases, and 19 bases lay in between.

V gene TRBV29-1 combines with J gene TRBJ1-1; D gene unclear. V was trimmed by 8 bases and J by 6 bases, leaving 13 bases between them. Germline CDR1 and CDR2: SQVTM and ANQGSEA. There are 11 residues in the CDR3. The CDR3 loop is CSPYGVSEAFF. CDR3 nucleotides: TGCAGCCCTTACGGGGTTTCTGAAGCTTTCTTT.

Worth noting for this clonotype: At one end the junction does not follow the germline gene, possibly because of a read error. The chain joins TRBV4-1 to TRBJ2-2; 8 bases fit TRBD2. CDR1 MGHRA and CDR2 YSYEKL come from the germline V gene. The CDR3 spans 16 residues. The CDR3 loop reads CASSQDAGGNTGELFF. The CDR3 DNA sequence: TGTGCCAGCAGCCAAGATGCGGGGGGTAACACCGGGGAGCTGTTTTTT.

The rearrangement joins TRBV28 to TRBJ2-1; D unclear. Trimming took 3 bases from V and 10 from J, leaving 10 bases between them. Germline V CDR1 and CDR2: MDHEN, SYDVKM. The CDR3 runs to 12 residues. Here the CDR3 reads CASSLRLKEQFF. In DNA, the CDR3 is TGTGCCAGCAGTTTGAGGCTAAAGGAGCAGTTCTTC.

The sample holds many counts of this clonotype. The chain is built from TRBV3-1 and TRBJ1-1; TRBD1 is a possible D gene (5 bases). The CDR3 is 14 amino acids. The germline V and J ends were trimmed by 2 bases and 1 base, with 8 bases remaining between them. The germline CDR1 and CDR2 sequences are LGHDT and YNNKEL (reference sequence). CDR3 sequence: CASSQPGPNTEAFF. In DNA, the CDR3 is TGTGCCAGCAGCCAACCAGGGCCGAACACTGAAGCTTTCTTT.

This clonotype appeared many times. The rearrangement links TRBV30 to TRBJ1-1, with D perhaps matching TRBD1 (5 bases). The CDR3 has 13 amino acids. Germline V gene data show CDR1 as GTSNPN and CDR2 as SVGIG (reference sequence). With 0 bases removed from V and 6 bases from J, the gap between germline ends came to 11 bases. This CDR3 reads CAWSVSEGSEAFF. The DNA for the CDR3 is TGTGCCTGGAGTGTATCAGAGGGGTCTGAAGCTTTCTTT. Using reference TRBV30 and TRBJ1-1 for the parts outside the CDR3, the full variable domain is SQTIHQWPATLVQPVGSPLSLECTVEGTSNPNLYWYRQAAGRGLQLLFYSVGIGQISSEVPQNLSASRPQDRQFILSSKKLLLSDSGFYLCAWSVSEGSEAFFGQGTRLTVV.

This clonotype has at least ten counts. The chain combines TRBV20-1 with TRBJ1-3; D is uncertain. The germline V gene encodes CDR1 DFQATT and CDR2 SNEGSKA (reference sequence). This CDR3 has 15 amino acids. The V and J ends lost 6 bases and 0 bases respectively, with 15 bases between them. The DNA of the CDR3 is TGCAGTGCCCAAATCCCGATTACCTCTGGAAACACCATATATTTT. It translates to CSAQIPITSGNTIYF.

This clonotype was recorded many times. The chain has TRBV2 and TRBJ2-7; 8 nucleotides match TRBD1. Trimming cost V 3 bases and J 0 bases; bases outside gene matches: 4. There are 15 residues in the CDR3. Per the germline V gene, CDR1 is SNHLY and CDR2 is FYNNEI. CDR3 nucleotides: TGTGCCAGCAGTGACCCGGACAGGGTCTCCTACGAGCAGTACTTC. Translating it yields CASSDPDRVSYEQYF.

In this sample, this clonotype turned up a few times. The chain has TRBV11-2 and TRBJ2-1, with 8 bases identical to TRBD1. Unmatched junction bases numbered 9, after V lost 6 bases and J lost 5 bases. Per germline, CDR1 SGHAT and CDR2 FQNNGV. CDR3 length: 15 residues. DNA of the CDR3: TGTGCCAGCAGTTTCGACAGGGGTACTCACAATGAGCAGTTCTTC. It is translated as CASSFDRGTHNEQFF. The full variable domain, its missing parts supplied by reference TRBV11-2 and TRBJ2-1, is EAGVAQSPRYKIIEKRQSVAFWCNPISGHATLYWYQQILGQGPKLLIQFQNNGVVDDSQLPKDRFSAERLKGVDSTLKIQPAKLEDSAVYLCASSFDRGTHNEQFFGPGTRLTVL.

This clonotype has a handful of counts. J is TRBJ2-7 and V is TRBV20-1; D is undetermined. Trimming removed 0 bases from V and 7 bases from J, with 7 bases in between. The germline V gene has CDR1 DFQATT and CDR2 SNEGSKA (reference sequence). The CDR3 has 11 residues. Here the CDR3 reads CSARDWGEQYF. Here the CDR3 DNA reads TGCAGTGCTAGAGATTGGGGAGAGCAGTACTTC.

This clonotype appeared many times. The chain joins TRBV5-6 to TRBJ2-7; D could derive from TRBD1 or TRBD2 (5 bases each). The germline gives CDR1 SGHDT, CDR2 YYEEEE. Trimming stripped 3 bases from V and 6 bases from J, with 13 bases between. CDR3 length: 13 residues. The CDR3 is CASSWDAGREQYF. The CDR3 DNA is TGTGCCAGCAGCTGGGACGCCGGGCGCGAGCAGTACTTC. The full variable domain, its missing parts supplied by reference TRBV5-6 and TRBJ2-7, is DAGVTQSPTHLIKTRGQQVTLRCSPKSGHDTVSWYQQALGQGPQFIFQYYEEEERQRGNFPDRFSGHQFPNYSSELNVNALLLGDSALYLCASSWDAGREQYFGPGTRLTVT.

This clonotype was observed many times. This CDR3 reads CASSQVGSNTDTQYF. The CDR3 DNA reads as TGTGCCAGCAGCCAAGTCGGGAGCAACACAGATACGCAGTATTTT. The chain joins TRBV3-1 to TRBJ2-3; weak D call: TRBD2 (6 bases). In germline, CDR1 is LGHDT, CDR2 YNNKEL (reference sequence). This CDR3 region has 15 residues. V lost 1 base and J 2 bases, leaving 10 bases between the germline ends.

This clonotype has a count of ten or more. The J gene is TRBJ1-1, the V gene TRBV7-9, with 8 bases aligning to TRBD1. V was pared by 7 bases and J by 4 bases, with 5 bases of the junction left unmatched. This CDR3 has 13 amino acids. Germline CDR1 reads SEHNR; CDR2 reads FQNEAQ (reference sequence). The CDR3 DNA sequence: TGTGCCAGCAAGCAGGGGGCGGGCACTGAAGCTTTCTTT. Protein sequence: CASKQGAGTEAFF.

The table lists this clonotype with many counts. V is TRBV2 and J is TRBJ1-2; D unclear. V shed 4 bases and J shed 8 bases, with 17 bases lying between them. The CDR3 loop spans 14 amino acids. Germline CDR1 and CDR2: SNHLY and FYNNEI. In nucleotides, the CDR3 is TGTGCCAGCAGTGTACCAGCCTCGGGGAACGGCTACACCTTC. Translating gives CASSVPASGNGYTF.

In its sample, this clonotype was seen many times. The chain links TRBV28 to TRBJ2-3; 10 bases line up with TRBD2. CDR1 is MDHEN and CDR2 is SYDVKM in the germline V gene. The CDR3 totals 15 residues. The trim removed 3 bases at V and 6 bases at J, leaving 6 bases unmatched. The CDR3 nucleotides are TGTGCCAGCAGTTTCAGCGGGGGGGCAGGGGATACGCAGTATTTT. It yields the protein CASSFSGGAGDTQYF.

The chain links TRBV6-5 to TRBJ1-3; D is ambiguous. The ends were cut back, 0 bases at V and 4 bases at J, with 13 bases in the middle. The CDR3 has 16 residues. Germline values: CDR1 MNHEY, CDR2 SVGAGI. CDR3 DNA sequence: TGTGCCAGCAGTTACTCCGACCCGGACTGGGGAAACACCATATATTTT. This codes for CASSYSDPDWGNTIYF.

This clonotype was seen more than once but under ten times. The chain recombines TRBV29-1 with TRBJ1-5; D is perhaps TRBD1 (6 bases). CDR3 length: 12 residues. Germline CDR1 is SQVTM and CDR2 is ANQGSEA. The ends were cut back, 7 bases at V and 5 bases at J, with 12 bases in the middle. The CDR3 nucleotides are TGCAGCGGAGGGGACAACGATCAGCCCCAGCATTTT. Translated: CSGGDNDQPQHF.

This CDR3 reads CASGERDRGNQPQHF. The CDR3 bases are TGTGCCAGTGGGGAGCGGGACAGGGGCAATCAGCCCCAGCATTTT. V gene TRBV19 combines with J gene TRBJ1-5; TRBD1 matches at 9 bases. Germline assignment: CDR1 LNHDA and CDR2 SQIVND (reference sequence). This CDR3 spans 15 amino acids. V lost 8 bases, J lost 2 bases, and 7 bases stayed unmatched. The variable domain in full, with the rest retrieved from reference TRBV19 and TRBJ1-5, is DGGITQSPKYLFRKEGQNVTLSCEQNLNHDAMYWYRQDPGQGLRLIYYSQIVNDFQKGDIAEGYSVSREKKESFPLTVTSAQKNPTAFYLCASGERDRGNQPQHFGDGTRLSIL.

This clonotype was picked up many times. This chain joins TRBV12-3 or TRBV12-4 and TRBJ1-1; D is undetermined. CDR3 length: 13 residues. V was trimmed by 11 bases and J by 7 bases, leaving 20 bases between them. CDR3 loop: CALWPTFSNEAFF. Here the CDR3 DNA reads TGTGCCCTTTGGCCGACATTCTCCAATGAAGCTTTCTTT.

This clonotype was seen a handful of times. The rearrangement uses TRBV6-2 or TRBV6-3 and TRBJ2-7, with D unresolved. The V end was cut by 8 bases, the J end by 2 bases, with 10 bases between. The CDR3 runs 12 residues. CDR1 and CDR2 (germline): MNHEY, SVGEGT. Here the CDR3 reads CASQMATYEQYF. DNA of the CDR3: TGTGCCAGCCAGATGGCTACCTACGAGCAGTACTTC.

The table lists this clonotype with many counts. The genes are TRBV29-1 and TRBJ2-5; D perhaps matches TRBD2 (5 bases). The germline V gene encodes CDR1 SQVTM and CDR2 ANQGSEA. The CDR3 extends over 14 amino acids. Trimming removed 4 bases at V and 1 base at J, with 13 bases between. CDR3 loop: CSVAEGSAQETQYF. In DNA form, the CDR3 reads TGCAGCGTTGCAGAGGGCTCGGCCCAAGAGACCCAGTACTTC.

This clonotype was detected only a few times. The J gene is TRBJ1-5, the V gene TRBV10-3, with D tentatively TRBD1 (5 bases). The CDR3 consists of 13 residues. V was trimmed by 11 bases and J by 5 bases, leaving 16 bases between them. CDR1 and CDR2 from the germline V gene are ENHRY and SYGVKD. Here the CDR3 reads CAGAFSSDQPQHF. CDR3 nucleotide sequence: TGTGCCGGGGCTTTTAGCTCTGATCAGCCCCAGCATTTT.

The gene calls are TRBV2 and TRBJ2-7; D is tentatively TRBD1 or TRBD2 (5 bases each). The CDR3 length is 14 residues. Germline V gene lookup returns CDR1 SNHLY and CDR2 FYNNEI. V lost 5 bases and J 2 bases, leaving 13 bases between the germline ends. DNA for the CDR3: TGTGCCAGCAGTCCCGGGACGTTCCCCTACGAGCAGTACTTC. Protein sequence: CASSPGTFPYEQYF.

The chain recombines TRBV20-1 with TRBJ2-6, with a possible D match to TRBD1 (6 bases). Germline V lookup: CDR1 DFQATT, CDR2 SNEGSKA (reference sequence). V was pared by 1 base and J by 0 bases, with 16 bases between. This CDR3 has 18 amino acids. The DNA for the CDR3 is TGCAGTGCTAGAGCCGGACAGTTCCTACACTCTGGGGCCAACGTCCTGACTTTC. It encodes CSARAGQFLHSGANVLTF.

The rearrangement uses TRBV12-5 and TRBJ1-2; 8 bases align to TRBD1. Germline CDR1 is LGHNT and CDR2 is FRNRAP. V dropped 1 base and J dropped 6; count of bases not matched to a gene: 7. The CDR3 runs to 15 residues. The CDR3 sequence: CASGLADQGADGYTF. DNA for the CDR3: TGTGCTAGTGGTTTGGCGGACCAGGGGGCCGATGGCTACACCTTC.